This is a list of T cell receptor beta chains from one sample in a study of early T cells in non-severe SARS-CoV-2 infection. In TCRdb, the 5' RACE reads were re-called with MiXCR into one record per CDR3 protein. This sample has 100,000 or so distinct CDR3 sequences; about 12% occur once, and the top ten carry roughly 6.3%. Input material: whole blood. These receptors all stem from an adult who was a healthcare worker with PCR-confirmed SARS-CoV-2 infection or an uninfected control (not recorded which). Each CDR3 is given with its conserved first and last residue. Each record gives: J gene, clone size, V gene, D gene, CDR3 protein, CDR3 DNA. D genes are given only for firm matches. Only part of the rows carry a size: once, few, many, or a class if the clone is expanded.

j_gene: TRBJ2-2; abundance: -; v_gene: TRBV28; d_gene: -; CDR3aa: CASSPTGRRGELFF; CDR3nt: TGTGCCAGCAGTCCTACAGGGCGGCGGGGGGAGCTGTTTTTT
j_gene: TRBJ2-1; abundance: many; v_gene: TRBV11-2; d_gene: -; CDR3aa: CASSSSRSGEQFF; CDR3nt: TGTGCCAGCAGCTCATCCCGAAGCGGTGAGCAGTTCTTC
j_gene: TRBJ2-3; abundance: few; v_gene: TRBV7-6; d_gene: -; CDR3aa: CASSHRGGASYTDTQYF; CDR3nt: TGTGCCAGCAGCCACCGGGGCGGGGCCAGCTATACAGATACGCAGTATTTT
j_gene: TRBJ2-2; abundance: many; v_gene: TRBV5-1; d_gene: -; CDR3aa: CASSARAVDIGELFF; CDR3nt: TGCGCCAGCAGCGCACGAGCGGTAGATATCGGGGAGCTGTTTTTT
j_gene: TRBJ2-7; abundance: many; v_gene: TRBV21-1; d_gene: -; CDR3aa: CASHRDTRWEQYF; CDR3nt: TGTGCCAGCCACCGGGACACGCGCTGGGAGCAGTACTTC
j_gene: TRBJ2-5; abundance: few; v_gene: TRBV3-1; d_gene: -; CDR3aa: CASSQGADQETQYF; CDR3nt: TGTGCCAGCAGCCAAGGGGCGGACCAAGAGACCCAGTACTTC
j_gene: TRBJ2-5; abundance: -; v_gene: TRBV9; d_gene: TRBD2; CDR3aa: CASSVSGTETQYF; CDR3nt: TGTGCCAGCAGCGTAAGCGGGACGGAGACCCAGTACTTC
j_gene: TRBJ2-7; abundance: many; v_gene: TRBV12-3/TRBV12-4; d_gene: -; CDR3aa: CASSFADRRRFSPTYEQYF; CDR3nt: TGTGCCAGCAGTTTCGCCGACAGACGGAGGTTCTCGCCGACCTACGAGCAGTACTTC
j_gene: TRBJ2-1; abundance: -; v_gene: TRBV7-2; d_gene: -; CDR3aa: CASSWRGTTFNNEQFF; CDR3nt: TGTGCCAGCAGTTGGAGGGGGACTACTTTCAACAATGAGCAGTTCTTC
j_gene: TRBJ2-1; abundance: once; v_gene: TRBV3-1; d_gene: TRBD1; CDR3aa: CASSPRPQGRDEQFF; CDR3nt: TGTGCCAGCAGCCCCAGACCACAGGGGCGAGATGAGCAGTTCTTC
j_gene: TRBJ2-1; abundance: many; v_gene: TRBV12-3/TRBV12-4; d_gene: -; CDR3aa: CASKPSGYNEQFF; CDR3nt: TGTGCCAGCAAGCCGAGCGGCTACAATGAGCAGTTCTTC
j_gene: TRBJ1-4; abundance: many; v_gene: TRBV12-3/TRBV12-4; d_gene: TRBD1; CDR3aa: CASNQGDRVSTNEKLFF; CDR3nt: TGTGCCAGCAATCAAGGGGACAGAGTTTCAACTAATGAAAAACTGTTTTTT
j_gene: TRBJ2-1; abundance: -; v_gene: TRBV20-1; d_gene: -; CDR3aa: CSASGSRSYNEQFF; CDR3nt: TGCAGTGCTAGCGGGAGTAGGTCCTACAATGAGCAGTTCTTC
j_gene: TRBJ2-2; abundance: medium-sized; v_gene: TRBV3-1; d_gene: -; CDR3aa: CASSRQGAGELFF; CDR3nt: TGTGCCAGCAGCCGTCAGGGAGCCGGGGAGCTGTTTTTT
j_gene: TRBJ2-4; abundance: -; v_gene: TRBV6-2/TRBV6-3; d_gene: -; CDR3aa: CASSSRLPAKNIQYF; CDR3nt: TGTGCCAGCAGTTCTAGACTACCAGCCAAAAACATTCAGTACTTC
j_gene: TRBJ2-5; abundance: -; v_gene: TRBV7-2; d_gene: -; CDR3aa: CASSLDWQETQYF; CDR3nt: TGTGCCAGCAGCTTAGACTGGCAAGAGACCCAGTACTTC
j_gene: TRBJ2-1; abundance: -; v_gene: TRBV6-6; d_gene: -; CDR3aa: CASSYGAASYNEQFF; CDR3nt: TGTGCCAGCAGTTACGGGGCGGCTAGCTACAATGAGCAGTTCTTC
j_gene: TRBJ2-1; abundance: -; v_gene: TRBV2; d_gene: -; CDR3aa: CASSVEPMTYNEQFF; CDR3nt: TGTGCCAGCAGTGTAGAGCCTATGACATACAATGAGCAGTTCTTC
j_gene: TRBJ2-7; abundance: -; v_gene: TRBV20-1; d_gene: -; CDR3aa: CSALSSYEQYF; CDR3nt: TGCAGTGCTCTTAGCTCCTACGAGCAGTACTTC
j_gene: TRBJ2-7; abundance: few; v_gene: TRBV10-2; d_gene: -; CDR3aa: CASRVDRYSYEQYF; CDR3nt: TGCGCCAGCAGGGTTGACCGTTACTCCTACGAGCAGTACTTC
j_gene: TRBJ2-1; abundance: -; v_gene: TRBV10-1; d_gene: -; CDR3aa: CASSEIANEQFF; CDR3nt: TGCGCCAGCAGTGAGATAGCAAATGAGCAGTTCTTC
j_gene: TRBJ1-1; abundance: -; v_gene: TRBV5-8; d_gene: -; CDR3aa: CASNPRRGSEAFF; CDR3nt: TGTGCCAGCAATCCTCGACGGGGGAGTGAAGCTTTCTTT
j_gene: TRBJ2-5; abundance: -; v_gene: TRBV11-2; d_gene: -; CDR3aa: CASSPDRPRTQYF; CDR3nt: TGTGCCAGCAGCCCAGACCGACCACGGACCCAGTACTTC
j_gene: TRBJ2-1; abundance: few; v_gene: TRBV6-1; d_gene: -; CDR3aa: CASSPTLPRQPSDEQFF; CDR3nt: TGTGCCAGCAGTCCCACCCTACCTCGGCAGCCCAGCGATGAGCAGTTCTTC
j_gene: TRBJ2-7; abundance: -; v_gene: TRBV5-1; d_gene: TRBD2; CDR3aa: CASSLQREAYEQYF; CDR3nt: TGCGCCAGCAGCTTGCAGCGGGAGGCCTACGAGCAGTACTTC
j_gene: TRBJ2-7; abundance: -; v_gene: TRBV6-5; d_gene: TRBD1; CDR3aa: CASGTGSYEQYF; CDR3nt: TGTGCCTCCGGGACAGGATCCTACGAGCAGTACTTC
j_gene: TRBJ2-2; abundance: few; v_gene: TRBV4-2; d_gene: -; CDR3aa: CARGPQEVGELFF; CDR3nt: TGTGCCAGGGGGCCCCAAGAAGTCGGGGAGCTGTTTTTT
j_gene: TRBJ2-7; abundance: few; v_gene: TRBV27; d_gene: -; CDR3aa: CASSSYRDSTYEQYF; CDR3nt: TGTGCCAGCAGTTCATACCGGGACTCCACTTACGAGCAGTACTTC
j_gene: TRBJ2-1; abundance: -; v_gene: TRBV27; d_gene: -; CDR3aa: CASSFATGYGEQFF; CDR3nt: TGTGCCAGCAGTTTCGCTACAGGGTATGGTGAGCAGTTCTTC
j_gene: TRBJ2-3; abundance: few; v_gene: TRBV5-5; d_gene: -; CDR3aa: CASRHQLQASDTQYF; CDR3nt: TGTGCCAGCAGACACCAACTACAGGCGTCAGATACGCAGTATTTT
j_gene: TRBJ1-1; abundance: -; v_gene: TRBV28; d_gene: -; CDR3aa: CASSRGGHTEAFF; CDR3nt: TGTGCCAGCAGTCGGGGGGGGCACACTGAAGCTTTCTTT
j_gene: TRBJ2-1; abundance: many; v_gene: TRBV19; d_gene: TRBD2; CDR3aa: CASSLLAGGSYNEQFF; CDR3nt: TGTGCCAGTAGCCTTTTAGCGGGTGGGTCCTACAATGAGCAGTTCTTC
j_gene: TRBJ2-3; abundance: -; v_gene: TRBV6-4; d_gene: -; CDR3aa: CASSDSIVDTQYF; CDR3nt: TGTGCCAGCAGTGACTCGATCGTAGATACGCAGTATTTT
j_gene: TRBJ2-1; abundance: few; v_gene: TRBV11-2; d_gene: TRBD2; CDR3aa: CASSLERLGLDNEQFF; CDR3nt: TGTGCCAGCAGCTTAGAAAGATTGGGACTAGACAATGAGCAGTTCTTC
j_gene: TRBJ2-7; abundance: few; v_gene: TRBV4-1; d_gene: TRBD2; CDR3aa: CASSRTSGDSYEQYF; CDR3nt: TGCGCCAGCAGCCGGACTAGCGGAGATTCTTACGAGCAGTACTTC
j_gene: TRBJ2-1; abundance: -; v_gene: TRBV4-2; d_gene: TRBD2; CDR3aa: CASSQERRELAYNEQFF; CDR3nt: TGTGCCAGCAGCCAAGAAAGGCGGGAGTTAGCCTACAATGAGCAGTTCTTC
j_gene: TRBJ2-1; abundance: few; v_gene: TRBV6-5; d_gene: -; CDR3aa: CASIQGAGGPSSEQFF; CDR3nt: TGTGCCAGCATACAGGGGGCGGGAGGGCCGTCGAGTGAGCAGTTCTTC
j_gene: TRBJ1-1; abundance: few; v_gene: TRBV10-2; d_gene: -; CDR3aa: CASSEGLAEAFF; CDR3nt: TGCGCCAGCAGTGAAGGTCTGGCCGAAGCTTTCTTT
j_gene: TRBJ2-3; abundance: many; v_gene: TRBV7-2; d_gene: TRBD2; CDR3aa: CASSREGVTDTQYF; CDR3nt: TGTGCCAGCAGCAGGGAGGGAGTCACAGATACGCAGTATTTT
j_gene: TRBJ1-4; abundance: -; v_gene: TRBV28; d_gene: -; CDR3aa: CASGHPDNEKLFF; CDR3nt: TGTGCCAGCGGGCACCCCGATAATGAAAAACTGTTTTTT
j_gene: TRBJ2-7; abundance: few; v_gene: TRBV20-1; d_gene: -; CDR3aa: CSGTDDYEQYF; CDR3nt: TGCAGCGGGACCGACGACTACGAGCAGTACTTC
j_gene: TRBJ2-2; abundance: -; v_gene: TRBV12-3/TRBV12-4; d_gene: -; CDR3aa: CASRKPSPGELFF; CDR3nt: TGTGCCAGCAGGAAACCTAGTCCCGGGGAGCTGTTTTTT
j_gene: TRBJ1-4; abundance: many; v_gene: TRBV11-2; d_gene: -; CDR3aa: CASSFRGGRFNEKLFF; CDR3nt: TGTGCCAGCAGCTTTCGAGGGGGACGGTTTAATGAAAAACTGTTTTTT
j_gene: TRBJ2-5; abundance: few; v_gene: TRBV12-3/TRBV12-4; d_gene: TRBD1; CDR3aa: CASSPGQMIQETQYF; CDR3nt: TGTGCCAGCAGCCCGGGACAGATGATCCAAGAGACCCAGTACTTC
j_gene: TRBJ2-7; abundance: many; v_gene: TRBV6-5; d_gene: TRBD1; CDR3aa: CASSYSTGVGYEQYF; CDR3nt: TGTGCCAGCAGTTACTCAACAGGGGTAGGGTACGAGCAGTACTTC
j_gene: TRBJ1-1; abundance: many; v_gene: TRBV7-9; d_gene: -; CDR3aa: CASSAGFAEAFF; CDR3nt: TGTGCCAGCAGCGCAGGGTTCGCTGAAGCTTTCTTT
j_gene: TRBJ2-1; abundance: -; v_gene: TRBV6-2/TRBV6-3; d_gene: -; CDR3aa: CASSYLENEQFF; CDR3nt: TGTGCCAGCAGTTATTTGGAGAATGAGCAGTTCTTC
j_gene: TRBJ2-1; abundance: -; v_gene: TRBV20-1; d_gene: TRBD2; CDR3aa: CSATQRESSYNEQFF; CDR3nt: TGCAGTGCTACCCAGCGGGAGAGCTCCTACAATGAGCAGTTCTTC
j_gene: TRBJ1-3; abundance: many; v_gene: TRBV7-6; d_gene: -; CDR3aa: CASSPSSGNTIYF; CDR3nt: TGTGCCAGCAGCCCGAGCTCTGGAAACACCATATATTTT
j_gene: TRBJ2-1; abundance: many; v_gene: TRBV10-3; d_gene: TRBD2; CDR3aa: CAISPGLAGRDEQFF; CDR3nt: TGTGCCATCAGTCCGGGACTAGCGGGAAGGGATGAGCAGTTCTTC
j_gene: TRBJ2-3; abundance: few; v_gene: TRBV3-1; d_gene: -; CDR3aa: CASSHEKGGYTDTQYF; CDR3nt: TGTGCCAGCAGCCACGAAAAGGGGGGCTACACAGATACGCAGTATTTT
j_gene: TRBJ2-1; abundance: -; v_gene: TRBV6-1; d_gene: -; CDR3aa: CASSEQRPYNEQFF; CDR3nt: TGTGCCAGCAGTGAACAAAGACCCTACAATGAGCAGTTCTTC
j_gene: TRBJ1-1; abundance: -; v_gene: TRBV9; d_gene: -; CDR3aa: CASSVLQPNTEAFF; CDR3nt: TGTGCCAGCAGCGTACTACAGCCGAACACTGAAGCTTTCTTT
j_gene: TRBJ2-3; abundance: few; v_gene: TRBV18; d_gene: -; CDR3aa: CASSPPGSTDTQYF; CDR3nt: TGTGCCAGCTCACCACCAGGGTCAACAGATACGCAGTATTTT
j_gene: TRBJ2-5; abundance: -; v_gene: TRBV7-9; d_gene: -; CDR3aa: CASSLSPPQETQYF; CDR3nt: TGTGCCAGCAGCTTAAGCCCTCCCCAAGAGACCCAGTACTTC
j_gene: TRBJ1-2; abundance: many; v_gene: TRBV9; d_gene: -; CDR3aa: CASSQGNYGYTF; CDR3nt: TGTGCCAGCAGCCAGGGTAACTATGGCTACACCTTC
j_gene: TRBJ2-2; abundance: many; v_gene: TRBV7-6; d_gene: -; CDR3aa: CASSLDSMSTGELFF; CDR3nt: TGTGCCAGCAGCTTAGACTCGATGAGCACCGGGGAGCTGTTTTTT